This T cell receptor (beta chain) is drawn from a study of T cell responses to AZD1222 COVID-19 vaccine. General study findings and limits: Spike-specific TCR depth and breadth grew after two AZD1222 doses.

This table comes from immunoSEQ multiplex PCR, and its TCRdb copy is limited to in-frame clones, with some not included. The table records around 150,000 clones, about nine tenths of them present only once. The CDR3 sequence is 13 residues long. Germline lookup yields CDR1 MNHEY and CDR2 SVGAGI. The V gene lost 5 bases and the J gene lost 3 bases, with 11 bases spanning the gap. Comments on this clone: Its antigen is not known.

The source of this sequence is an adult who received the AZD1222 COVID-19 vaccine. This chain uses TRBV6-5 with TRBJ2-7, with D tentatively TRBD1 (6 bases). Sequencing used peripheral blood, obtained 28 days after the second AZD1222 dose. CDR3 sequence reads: CASSRQADYEQYF. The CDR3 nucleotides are TGTGCCAGCAGTCGACAGGCCGACTACGAGCAGTACTTC.